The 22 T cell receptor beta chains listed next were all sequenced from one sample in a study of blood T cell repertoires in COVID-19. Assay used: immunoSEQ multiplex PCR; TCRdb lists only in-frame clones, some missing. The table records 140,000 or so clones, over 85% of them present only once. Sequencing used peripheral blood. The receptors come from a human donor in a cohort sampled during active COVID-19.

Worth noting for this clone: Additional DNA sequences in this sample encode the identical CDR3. In nucleotides, the CDR3 is TGCGCCAGCAGCCTTCGGACTAGCGGGGGAGATACGCAGTATTTT. Its protein is CASSLRTSGGDTQYF. The rearrangement joins TRBV5-1 to TRBJ2-3, with 13 positions matching TRBD2. From germline, CDR1 is SGHRS and CDR2 YFSETQ. The ends lost 4 bases at V and 5 bases at J; junction bases unmatched: 4. CDR3 length equals 15 residues.

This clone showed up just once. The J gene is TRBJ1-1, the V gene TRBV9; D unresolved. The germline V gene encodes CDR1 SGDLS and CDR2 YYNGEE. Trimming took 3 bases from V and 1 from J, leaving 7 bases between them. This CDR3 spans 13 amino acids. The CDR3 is CASSATGNTEAFF. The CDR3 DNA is TGTGCCAGCAGCGCCACTGGGAACACTGAAGCTTTCTTT. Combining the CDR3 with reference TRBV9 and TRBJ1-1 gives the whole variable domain DSGVTQTPKHLITATGQRVTLRCSPRSGDLSVYWYQQSLDQGLQFLIQYYNGEERAKGNILERFSAQQFPDLHSELNLSSLELGDSALYFCASSATGNTEAFFGQGTRLTVV.

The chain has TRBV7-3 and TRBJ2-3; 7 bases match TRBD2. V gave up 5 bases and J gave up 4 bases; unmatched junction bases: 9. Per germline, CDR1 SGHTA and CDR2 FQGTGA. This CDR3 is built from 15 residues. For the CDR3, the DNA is TGTGCCAGCAGCCCTCGTGGGGGAGGGGCAGATACGCAGTATTTT. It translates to CASSPRGGGADTQYF.

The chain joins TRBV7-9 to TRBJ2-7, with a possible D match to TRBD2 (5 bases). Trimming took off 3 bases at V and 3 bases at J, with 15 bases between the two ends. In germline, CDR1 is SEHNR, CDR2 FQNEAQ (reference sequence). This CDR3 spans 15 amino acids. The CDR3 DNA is TGTGCCAGCAGCTTGCCGGCTAGCACCCTCTACGAGCAGTACTTC. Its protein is CASSLPASTLYEQYF.

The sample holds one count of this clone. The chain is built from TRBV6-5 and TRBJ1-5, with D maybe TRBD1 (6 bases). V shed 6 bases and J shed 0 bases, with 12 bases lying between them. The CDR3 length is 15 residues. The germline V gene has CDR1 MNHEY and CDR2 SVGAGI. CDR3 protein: CASRGAAYSNQPQHF. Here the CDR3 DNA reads TGTGCCAGCAGGGGGGCAGCGTATAGCAATCAGCCCCAGCATTTT.

This CDR3 is CASSRQWDRGGYEQYF. The CDR3 bases are TGCGCCAGCAGCCGACAGTGGGACAGGGGAGGATACGAGCAGTACTTC. This chain joins TRBV4-1 and TRBJ2-7; 10 positions agree with TRBD1. CDR1 MGHRA and CDR2 YSYEKL come from the germline V gene. The CDR3 consists of 16 residues. With V trimmed by 4 bases and J by 4 bases, 10 bases remained unmatched.

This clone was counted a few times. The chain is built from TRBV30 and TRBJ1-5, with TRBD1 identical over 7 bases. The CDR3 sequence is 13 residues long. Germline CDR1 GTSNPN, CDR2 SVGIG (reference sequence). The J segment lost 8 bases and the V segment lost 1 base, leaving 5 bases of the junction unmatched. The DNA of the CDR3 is TGTGCCTGGAGTGAGGCAGGGGGAAAGCCCCAGCATTTT. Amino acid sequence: CAWSEAGGKPQHF.

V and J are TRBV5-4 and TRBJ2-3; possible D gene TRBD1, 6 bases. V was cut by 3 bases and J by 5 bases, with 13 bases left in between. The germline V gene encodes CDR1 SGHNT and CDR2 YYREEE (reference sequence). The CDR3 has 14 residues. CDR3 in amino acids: CASSWEDRIDTQYF. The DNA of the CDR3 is TGTGCCAGCAGCTGGGAAGACAGGATAGATACGCAGTATTTT.

CDR3 residues: CASSYGTAASGYTF. The CDR3 DNA reads TGTGCCAGCAGTTACGGGACAGCCGCCTCCGGCTACACCTTC. V is TRBV6-5 and J is TRBJ1-2, with TRBD1 identical over 7 bases. CDR1 MNHEY and CDR2 SVGAGI come from the germline V gene. The CDR3 extends over 14 amino acids. The J segment lost 8 bases and the V segment lost 2 bases, leaving 8 bases of the junction unmatched.

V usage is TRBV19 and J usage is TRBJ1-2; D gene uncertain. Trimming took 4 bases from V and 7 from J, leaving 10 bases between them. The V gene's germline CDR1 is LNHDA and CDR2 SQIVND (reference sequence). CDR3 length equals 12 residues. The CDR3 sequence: CASSTGLRGYTF. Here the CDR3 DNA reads TGTGCCAGTAGTACCGGGTTGCGTGGCTACACCTTC.

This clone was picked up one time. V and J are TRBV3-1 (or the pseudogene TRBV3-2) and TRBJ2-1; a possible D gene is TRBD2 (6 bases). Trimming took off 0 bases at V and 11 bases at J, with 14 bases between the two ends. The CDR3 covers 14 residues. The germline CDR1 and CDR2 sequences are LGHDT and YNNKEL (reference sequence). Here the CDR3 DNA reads TGTGCCAGCAGCCAAGAAATACAAGGCGGGAAGCAGTTCTTC. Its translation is CASSQEIQGGKQFF.

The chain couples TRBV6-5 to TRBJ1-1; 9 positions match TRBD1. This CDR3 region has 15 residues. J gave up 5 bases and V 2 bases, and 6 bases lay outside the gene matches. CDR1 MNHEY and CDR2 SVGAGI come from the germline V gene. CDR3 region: CASSYLGTGRTEAFF. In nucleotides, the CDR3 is TGTGCCAGCAGTTACCTCGGGACAGGGAGAACTGAAGCTTTCTTT.

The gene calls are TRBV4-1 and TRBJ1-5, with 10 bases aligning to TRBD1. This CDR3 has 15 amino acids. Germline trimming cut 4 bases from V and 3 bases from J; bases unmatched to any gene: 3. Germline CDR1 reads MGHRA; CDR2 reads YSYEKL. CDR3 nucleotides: TGCGCCAGCAGCCGCGGACAGGGGGTCAATCAGCCCCAGCATTTT. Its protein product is CASSRGQGVNQPQHF.

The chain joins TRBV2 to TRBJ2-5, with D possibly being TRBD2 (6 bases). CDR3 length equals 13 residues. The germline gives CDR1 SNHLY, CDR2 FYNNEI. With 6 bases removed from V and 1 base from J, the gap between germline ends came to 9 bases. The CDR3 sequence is CASSRDSQETQYF. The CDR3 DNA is TGTGCCAGCAGCCGGGACTCCCAAGAGACCCAGTACTTC.

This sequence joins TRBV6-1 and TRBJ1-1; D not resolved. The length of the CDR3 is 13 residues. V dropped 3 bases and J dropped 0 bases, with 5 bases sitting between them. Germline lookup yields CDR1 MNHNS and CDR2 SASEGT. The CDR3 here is CASSDQMNTEAFF. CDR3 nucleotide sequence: TGTGCCAGCAGTGATCAGATGAACACTGAAGCTTTCTTT.

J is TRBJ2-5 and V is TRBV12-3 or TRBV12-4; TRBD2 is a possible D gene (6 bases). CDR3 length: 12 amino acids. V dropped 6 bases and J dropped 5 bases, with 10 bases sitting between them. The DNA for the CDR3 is TGTGCCAGCAGCTACCTAGCGGAGACCCAGTACTTC. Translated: CASSYLAETQYF.

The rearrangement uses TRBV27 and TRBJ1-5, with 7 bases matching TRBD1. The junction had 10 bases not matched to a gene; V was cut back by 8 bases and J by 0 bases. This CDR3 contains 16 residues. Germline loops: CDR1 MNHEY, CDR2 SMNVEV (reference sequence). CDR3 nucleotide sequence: TGTGCCAGCGGGTCCCGGACAGGCTATAGCAATCAGCCCCAGCATTTT. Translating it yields CASGSRTGYSNQPQHF.

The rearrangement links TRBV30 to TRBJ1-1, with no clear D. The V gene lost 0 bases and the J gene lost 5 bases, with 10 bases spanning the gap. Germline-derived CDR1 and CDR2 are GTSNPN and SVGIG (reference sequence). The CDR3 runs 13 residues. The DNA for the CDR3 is TGTGCCTGGAGTGTACAGACGTGGACTGAAGCTTTCTTT. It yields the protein CAWSVQTWTEAFF.

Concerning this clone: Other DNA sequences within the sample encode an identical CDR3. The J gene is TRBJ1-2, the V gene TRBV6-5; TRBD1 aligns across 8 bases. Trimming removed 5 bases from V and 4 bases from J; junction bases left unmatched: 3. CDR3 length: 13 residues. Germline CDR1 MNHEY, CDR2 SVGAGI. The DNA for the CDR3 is TGTGCCAGCAGTCGCGACAGGGGCTATGGCTACACCTTC. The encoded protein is CASSRDRGYGYTF.

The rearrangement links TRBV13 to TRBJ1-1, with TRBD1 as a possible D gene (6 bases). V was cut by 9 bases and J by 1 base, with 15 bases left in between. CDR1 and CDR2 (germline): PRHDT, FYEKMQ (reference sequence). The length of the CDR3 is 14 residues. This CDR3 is CASLRDNWNTEAFF. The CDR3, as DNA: TGTGCCAGTCTAAGGGACAATTGGAACACTGAAGCTTTCTTT. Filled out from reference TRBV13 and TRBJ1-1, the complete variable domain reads AAGVIQSPRHLIKEKRETATLKCYPIPRHDTVYWYQQGPGQDPQFLISFYEKMQSDKGSIPDRFSAQQFSDYHSELNMSSLELGDSALYFCASLRDNWNTEAFFGQGTRLTVV.

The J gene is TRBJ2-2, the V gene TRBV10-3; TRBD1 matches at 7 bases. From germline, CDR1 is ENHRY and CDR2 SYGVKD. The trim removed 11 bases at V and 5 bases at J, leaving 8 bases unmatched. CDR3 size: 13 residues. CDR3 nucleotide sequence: TGTGCCTCCAAGCCAGGGGGAACCGGGGAGCTGTTTTTT. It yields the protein CASKPGGTGELFF.

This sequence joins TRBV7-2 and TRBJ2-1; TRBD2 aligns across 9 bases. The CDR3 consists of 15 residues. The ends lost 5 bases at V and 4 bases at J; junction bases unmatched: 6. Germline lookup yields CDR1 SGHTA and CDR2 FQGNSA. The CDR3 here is CASSPSGGRYNEQFF. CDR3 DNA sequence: TGTGCCAGCAGCCCAAGCGGGGGGAGGTACAATGAGCAGTTCTTC.